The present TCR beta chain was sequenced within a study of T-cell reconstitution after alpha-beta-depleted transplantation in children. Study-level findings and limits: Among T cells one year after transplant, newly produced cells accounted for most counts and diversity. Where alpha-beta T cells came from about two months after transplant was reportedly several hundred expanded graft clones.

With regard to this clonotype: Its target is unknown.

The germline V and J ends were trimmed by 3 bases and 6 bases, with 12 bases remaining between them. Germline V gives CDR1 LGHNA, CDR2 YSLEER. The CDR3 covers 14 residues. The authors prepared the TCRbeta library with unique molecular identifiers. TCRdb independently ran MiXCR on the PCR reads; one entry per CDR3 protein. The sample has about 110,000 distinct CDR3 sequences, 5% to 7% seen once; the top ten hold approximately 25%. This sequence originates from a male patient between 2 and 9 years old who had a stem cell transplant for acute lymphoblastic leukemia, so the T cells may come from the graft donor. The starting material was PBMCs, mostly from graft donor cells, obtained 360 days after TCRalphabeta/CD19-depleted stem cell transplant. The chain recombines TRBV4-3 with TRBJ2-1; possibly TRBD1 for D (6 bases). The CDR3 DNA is TGCGCCAGCAGCCAGCTACAGGGTGGCAATGAGCAGTTCTTC. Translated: CASSQLQGGNEQFF.